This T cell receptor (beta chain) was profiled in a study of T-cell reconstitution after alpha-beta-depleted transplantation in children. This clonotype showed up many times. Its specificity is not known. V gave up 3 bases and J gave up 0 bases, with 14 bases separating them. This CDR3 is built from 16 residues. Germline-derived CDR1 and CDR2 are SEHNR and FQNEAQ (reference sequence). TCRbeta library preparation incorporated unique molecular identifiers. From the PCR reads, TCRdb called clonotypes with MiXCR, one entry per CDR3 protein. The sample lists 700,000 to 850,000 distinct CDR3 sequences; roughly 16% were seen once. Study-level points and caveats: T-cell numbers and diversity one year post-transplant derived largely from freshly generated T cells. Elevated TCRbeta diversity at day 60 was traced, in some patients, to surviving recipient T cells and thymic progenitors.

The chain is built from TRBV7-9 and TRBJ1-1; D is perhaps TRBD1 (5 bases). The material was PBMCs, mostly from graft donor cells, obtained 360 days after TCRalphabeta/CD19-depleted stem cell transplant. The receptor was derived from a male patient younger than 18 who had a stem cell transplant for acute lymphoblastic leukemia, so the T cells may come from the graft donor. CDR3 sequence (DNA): TGTGCCAGCAGCTTCCCCGCGACAGTTATGAACACTGAAGCTTTCTTT. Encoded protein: CASSFPATVMNTEAFF.